A selection of T cell receptor gamma chains follows, all from one sample in a study of intestinal T cells in coeliac disease. TCRdb called clones from the multiplex PCR reads again using CATT. The sample has 2,000 to 3,000 gamma-chain clones; about 42% are singletons. The specimen was a duodenal biopsy. These receptor sequences come from a human donor with celiac disease. CDR3s include the opening cysteine and the closing phenylalanine or tryptophan. Fields, in order: V gene, CDR3 length, clone size, J gene, CDR3 DNA, CDR3 protein. A row's size may be missing; if present it is once, few, many or a size class.

v_gene: TRGV8
len: 13
abundance: few
j_gene: TRGJ1/TRGJ2
CDR3nt: TGTGCCACCTGGGATCGGGATTATTATAAGAAACTCTTT
CDR3aa: CATWDRDYYKKLF

v_gene: TRGV10
len: 15
abundance: NA
j_gene: TRGJ1/TRGJ2
CDR3nt: TGTGCTGCGTGGGATTATAAAAGGGAGTATTATAAGAAACTCTTT
CDR3aa: CAAWDYKREYYKKLF

v_gene: TRGV8
len: 12
abundance: once
j_gene: TRGJ1/TRGJ2
CDR3nt: TGTGCCACCTGGATAGGCGATTATAAGAAACTCTTT
CDR3aa: CATWIGDYKKLF

v_gene: TRGV8
len: 15
abundance: NA
j_gene: TRGJ1/TRGJ2
CDR3nt: TGTGCCACCTGGGATATACCCCCCTGCTTTTATAAGAAACTCTTT
CDR3aa: CATWDIPPCFYKKLF

v_gene: TRGV3
len: 12
abundance: NA
j_gene: TRGJ1/TRGJ2
CDR3nt: TGTGCCACCTGGGACAGGTATTATAAGAAACTCTTT
CDR3aa: CATWDRYYKKLF

v_gene: TRGV10
len: 10
abundance: few
j_gene: TRGJ1/TRGJ2
CDR3nt: TGTGCTGCGTGGGATTCGTGGAAACTCTTT
CDR3aa: CAAWDSWKLF

v_gene: TRGV2
len: 10
abundance: NA
j_gene: TRGJ1/TRGJ2
CDR3nt: TGTGCCACCTGGGACGGGGTGAAACTCTTT
CDR3aa: CATWDGVKLF

v_gene: TRGV2
len: 13
abundance: NA
j_gene: TRGJ1/TRGJ2
CDR3nt: TGTGCCACCTGGGACGGGTGGGATTATAAGAAACTCTTT
CDR3aa: CATWDGWDYKKLF

v_gene: TRGV8
len: 11
abundance: NA
j_gene: TRGJ1/TRGJ2
CDR3nt: TGTGCCACCTGGGATAGGCATAAGAAACTCTTT
CDR3aa: CATWDRHKKLF

v_gene: TRGV2
len: 21
abundance: NA
j_gene: TRGJ1/TRGJ2
CDR3nt: TGTGCCACCTGGGACGGACCGAGGGATACAAGATGGCGGGGAGAATGGGGTAAGAAACTCTTT
CDR3aa: CATWDGPRDTRWRGEWGKKLF